The 9 T cell receptor beta chains below all came from one sample that was sequenced in a study of OX40 agonist ivuxolimab in advanced cancers. Libraries were prepared through the immunoSEQ multiplex PCR assay. As stored in TCRdb, this immuneACCESS dataset retains in-frame rearrangements with V and J assigned. A fraction of the clones does not appear; measured against another copy, unresolved V genes explain less than half of the discrepancy, and the remainder lacks a known reason. The sample table shows roughly 68,000 clones, and 86% are seen once. The top ten hold about 8.2% of the sample. The starting material was CD4+ or CD8+ T cells sorted from blood, obtained in a trial of the OX40 agonist ivuxolimab. The receptors here all came from an adult with an advanced solid tumor such as melanoma, head and neck, liver or kidney cancer.

The chain has TRBV29-1 and TRBJ2-7; D not resolved. Trimming pared 7 bases from V and 3 bases from J, leaving 10 bases between. The germline gives CDR1 SQVTM, CDR2 ANQGSEA. There are 11 residues in the CDR3. The CDR3 loop is CSAGKDYEQYF. The CDR3 bases are TGCAGCGCCGGTAAAGACTACGAGCAGTACTTC.

This chain connects TRBV18 to TRBJ1-2; 7 bases are shared with TRBD1. V was pared by 3 bases and J by 3 bases, with 4 bases of the junction left unmatched. Germline CDR1 is KGHSH and CDR2 is LQKENI. This CDR3 contains 14 residues. The CDR3 is CASSPGTDHYGYTF. The CDR3 DNA follows: TGTGCCAGCTCACCCGGGACAGATCACTATGGCTACACCTTC.

The gene calls are TRBV5-1 and TRBJ2-7, with D maybe TRBD1 (6 bases). V was pared by 2 bases and J by 2 bases, with 8 bases between. Germline V CDR1 and CDR2: SGHRS, YFSETQ. The CDR3 loop spans 13 amino acids. The CDR3 is CASSLWDTYEQYF. CDR3 nucleotides: TGCGCCAGCAGCTTATGGGACACCTACGAGCAGTACTTC.

The V and J genes are TRBV28 and TRBJ2-7; possible D gene TRBD1, 7 bases. The germline V gene encodes CDR1 MDHEN and CDR2 SYDVKM. This CDR3 is built from 15 residues. Trimming took 8 bases from V and 3 from J, leaving 20 bases between them. CDR3 in DNA: TGTGCCAGCGTTCAGAGTGGAGGGGGCGACTACGAGCAGTACTTC. Its translation: CASVQSGGGDYEQYF.

The rearrangement uses TRBV25-1 and TRBJ1-1; weak D call: TRBD1 (6 bases). CDR3 size: 11 residues. From germline, CDR1 is MGHDK and CDR2 SYGVNS. The V end was cut by 7 bases, the J end by 9 bases, with 12 bases between. CDR3 nucleotides: TGTGCCAGCACCCTTGACAGGAAAGCTTTCTTT. Residues: CASTLDRKAFF.

The V call is TRBV30, the J call TRBJ1-6; possible D gene TRBD1, 6 bases. CDR3 length: 13 residues. Deletions cut 2 bases from V and 10 bases from J, with 12 bases between. Germline V gene data show CDR1 as GTSNPN and CDR2 as SVGIG (reference sequence). CDR3 amino acids: CAWSSQGTSPLHF. The CDR3 DNA reads TGTGCCTGGAGTTCGCAGGGGACCTCACCCCTCCACTTT.

The chain carries TRBV27 and TRBJ2-6; the D is unclear. Germline V CDR1 and CDR2: MNHEY, SMNVEV (reference sequence). V was pared by 5 bases and J by 1 base, with 6 bases between. This CDR3 has 14 amino acids. The CDR3 sequence is CASSLQSGANVLTF. The DNA of the CDR3 is TGTGCCAGCAGTCTCCAGTCTGGGGCCAACGTCCTGACTTTC.

This sequence joins TRBV7-9 and TRBJ1-1, with D unresolved. The V gene lost 3 bases and the J gene lost 10 bases, with 18 bases spanning the gap. This CDR3 is 14 amino acids long. Per the germline V gene, CDR1 is SEHNR and CDR2 is FQNEAQ (reference sequence). The CDR3 loop reads CASSFRELKRGAFF. DNA for the CDR3: TGTGCCAGCAGCTTCCGGGAACTAAAGAGAGGAGCTTTCTTT.

In its sample, this clone was seen a few times. This sequence joins TRBV7-9 and TRBJ1-6; a possible D gene is TRBD1 (6 bases). The CDR3 totals 15 residues. CDR1 SEHNR and CDR2 FQNEAQ come from the germline V gene (reference sequence). V dropped 8 bases and J dropped 4 bases, with 15 bases sitting between them. CDR3 residues: CASGVGTIYNSPLHF. DNA for the CDR3: TGTGCCAGCGGCGTAGGGACAATTTATAATTCACCCCTCCACTTT.